The 6 T cell receptor beta chains below all came from one sample that was sequenced in a study of CD8+CD57+ T cells in acquired aplastic anemia. Sequencing was done on patients that had shown CD8+CD57+ cell expansion by flow cytometry. For CDR3 and TCR beta VDJ profiling, genomic DNA was the template used. TCRdb fed the reads into MiXCR, producing one record per CDR3 protein. The sample records 400,000 to 600,000 distinct CDR3 sequences, approximately 33% being singletons. Specimen: sorted CD4+, CD8+, or CD8+CD57+ T cells (not recorded which) from PBMCs. Receptors originate from a human donor with aplastic anemia.

Concerning this clonotype: With a much larger clone just one base away, this may be a read error. The rearrangement links TRBV20-1 to TRBJ1-1; D call uncertain. This CDR3 has 13 residues. Germline V CDR1 and CDR2: DFQATT, SNEGSKA (reference sequence). V was shortened by 6 bases and J by 5 bases, with 16 bases between the two germline ends. The CDR3 region is CSAILAVMTEAFF. In nucleotides, the CDR3 is TGCAGTGCCATCCTCGCTGTTATGACTGAAGCTTTCTTT.

This clonotype was observed at least ten times. The chain employs TRBV19 and TRBJ2-6; D is unresolved. Germline CDR1 LNHDA, CDR2 SQIVND (reference sequence). The V end lost 6 bases, the J end lost 0 bases, and 9 bases lay between the germline ends. This CDR3 is 15 amino acids long. CDR3 sequence: CASSTKSSGANVLTF. The CDR3 nucleotides are TGTGCCAGTAGCACCAAGAGCTCTGGGGCCAACGTCCTGACTTTC.

The table lists this clonotype with a few counts. This rearrangement joins TRBV25-1 to TRBJ1-6; D call uncertain. With 6 bases removed from V and 7 bases from J, the gap between germline ends came to 19 bases. The CDR3 loop spans 16 amino acids. Looked up from germline, CDR1 is MGHDK and CDR2 is SYGVNS. CDR3 amino acids: CASSPAWAGKNSPLHF. Written as DNA, the CDR3 is TGTGCCAGCAGCCCAGCTTGGGCGGGGAAGAATTCACCCCTCCACTTT. The full variable domain, its missing parts supplied by reference TRBV25-1 and TRBJ1-6, is EADIYQTPRYLVIGTGKKITLECSQTMGHDKMYWYQQDPGMELHLIHYSYGVNSTEKGDLSSESTVSRIRTEHFPLTLESARPSHTSQYLCASSPAWAGKNSPLHFGNGTRLTVT.

This clonotype has just one count. This may be a read error, as it is one base from a much larger clone. V is TRBV20-1 and J is TRBJ2-3; tentatively, D is TRBD2 (6 bases). This CDR3 is 14 amino acids long. Germline V CDR1 and CDR2: DFQATT, SNEGSKA (reference sequence). V was shortened by 5 bases and J by 1 base, with 13 bases between the two germline ends. The DNA of the CDR3 is TGCAGTGCTGCTCCCGGAGGGGGCACAGATACGCAGTATTTT. This codes for CSAAPGGGTDTQYF.

In its sample, this clonotype was seen many times. V is TRBV24-1 and J is TRBJ2-3; D remains unclear. Germline lookup yields CDR1 KGHDR and CDR2 SFDVKD. Trimming took off 5 bases at V and 2 bases at J, with 4 bases between the two ends. The CDR3 runs 12 residues. CDR3 protein: CATSGVTDTQYF. CDR3 sequence (DNA): TGTGCCACCAGTGGGGTCACAGATACGCAGTATTTT.

This clonotype was detected only a few times. The rearrangement links TRBV7-3 to TRBJ2-1, with a weak D call TRBD2 (5 bases). CDR1 is SGHTA, CDR2 FQGTGA, per germline. This CDR3 has 12 residues. Trimming took off 4 bases at V and 6 bases at J, with 7 bases between the two ends. The CDR3 region has the DNA TGTGCCAGCAGCTCTGGGAGCAATGAGCAGTTCTTC. This codes for CASSSGSNEQFF.